These 2 T cell receptor beta chains share one sample of origin, sequenced in a study of T cell repertoires in cytomegalovirus infection. TCRdb recomputed calls from the reads with MiXCR, one row per CDR3 protein. Counted here are approximately 290,000 distinct CDR3 sequences, 20% to 30% occurring once; the ten biggest clones make up about 15%. Sequencing input: PBMCs. The receptors shown here come from a human donor in good health (CMV status not recorded). Some clones in this sample may be carry-over from other donors' samples.

As for this clonotype: This clone may be a read error of a much larger clone one base away. The V call is TRBV7-2, the J call TRBJ1-1; the D is unclear. Trimming took off 5 bases at V and 1 base at J, with 8 bases between the two ends. The CDR3 is made up of 13 amino acids. Germline CDR1 SGHTA, CDR2 FQGNSA. The CDR3 DNA sequence: TGTGCCAGCAGCCACGGACCGAACACTGAAGCTTTCTTT. The encoded protein is CASSHGPNTEAFF.

The sample holds a few counts of this clonotype. This CDR3 reads CASSYRGRGPSYEQYF. In DNA form, the CDR3 reads TGTGCCAGCAGCTATCGTGGAAGGGGCCCATCCTACGAGCAGTACTTC. V and J are TRBV7-2 and TRBJ2-7, with a weak D call TRBD1 (5 bases). Germline V gene sequence: CDR1 SGHTA, CDR2 FQGNSA. This CDR3 has 16 residues. The V end lost 4 bases, the J end lost 1 base, and 17 bases lay between the germline ends.